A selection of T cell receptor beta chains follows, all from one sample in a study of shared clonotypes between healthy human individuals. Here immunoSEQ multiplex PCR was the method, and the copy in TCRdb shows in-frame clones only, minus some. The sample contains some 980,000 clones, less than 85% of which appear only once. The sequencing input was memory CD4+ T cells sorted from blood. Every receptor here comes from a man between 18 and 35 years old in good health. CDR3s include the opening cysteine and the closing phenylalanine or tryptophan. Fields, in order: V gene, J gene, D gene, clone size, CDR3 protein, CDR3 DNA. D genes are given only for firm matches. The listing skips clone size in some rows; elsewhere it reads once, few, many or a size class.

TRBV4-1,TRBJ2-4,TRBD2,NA,CASSQWGREGLDIQYF,TGCGCCAGCAGCCAGTGGGGGCGGGAGGGCCTCGACATTCAGTACTTC
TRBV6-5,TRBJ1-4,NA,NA,CASTALGAANEKLFF,TGTGCCAGCACCGCCTTAGGCGCGGCTAATGAAAAACTGTTTTTT
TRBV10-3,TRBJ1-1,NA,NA,CAISESNAGLNTEAFF,TGTGCCATCAGTGAGTCGAATGCAGGGTTGAACACTGAAGCTTTCTTT
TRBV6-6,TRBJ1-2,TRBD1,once,CASRGGTGGGYTF,TGTGCCAGCAGGGGCGGGACAGGCGGCGGCTACACCTTC
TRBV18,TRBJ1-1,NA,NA,CASSLDRNTEAFF,TGTGCCAGCTCACTTGACAGGAACACTGAAGCTTTCTTT
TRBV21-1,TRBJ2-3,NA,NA,CASSRAGGRADTQYF,TGTGCCAGCAGCAGAGCGGGAGGTAGGGCAGATACGCAGTATTTT
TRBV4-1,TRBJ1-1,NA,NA,CASSQDPQGLNTEAFF,TGCGCCAGCAGCCAAGATCCTCAGGGTCTGAACACTGAAGCTTTCTTT
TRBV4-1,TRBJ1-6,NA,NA,CASSPRQFYSPLHF,TGCGCCAGCAGCCCTAGACAGTTTTATTCACCCCTCCACTTT
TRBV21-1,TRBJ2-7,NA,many,CASNQPGHWTYEQYF,TGTGCCAGCAACCAACCGGGACATTGGACCTACGAGCAGTACTTC
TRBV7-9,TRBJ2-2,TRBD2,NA,CASSLTRLAPGELFF,TGTGCCAGCAGCTTAACTCGACTAGCTCCCGGGGAGCTGTTTTTT
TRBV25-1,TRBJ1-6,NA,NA,CASRESTVSGYNSPLHF,TGTGCCAGCAGGGAATCGACAGTTTCGGGCTATAATTCACCCCTCCACTTT
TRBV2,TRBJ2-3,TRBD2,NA,CASSEGSSGSADTQYF,TGTGCCAGCAGTGAAGGGTCTAGCGGGAGCGCAGATACGCAGTATTTT
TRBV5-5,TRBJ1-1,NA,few,CASSWTANTEAFF,TGTGCCAGCAGCTGGACAGCGAACACTGAAGCTTTCTTT
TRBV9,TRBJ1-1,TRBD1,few,CASSLGQGRLNTEAFF,TGTGCCAGCAGCCTGGGACAGGGAAGGCTGAACACTGAAGCTTTCTTT
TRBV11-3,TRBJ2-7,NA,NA,CASSLASGQIYEQYF,TGTGCCAGCAGCTTAGCATCGGGACAAATTTACGAGCAGTACTTC
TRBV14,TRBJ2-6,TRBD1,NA,CASSQERGGWANVLTF,TGTGCCAGCAGCCAAGAACGAGGGGGCTGGGCCAACGTCCTGACTTTC
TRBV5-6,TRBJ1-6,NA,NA,CASSFSTAEFNSPLHF,TGTGCCAGCAGCTTTTCAACGGCGGAGTTTAATTCACCCCTCCACTTT
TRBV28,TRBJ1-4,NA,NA,CASRKGVGEKLFF,TGTGCCAGCAGGAAGGGGGTTGGAGAAAAACTGTTTTTT
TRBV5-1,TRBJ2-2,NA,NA,CASSPEGGKATGELFF,TGCGCCAGCAGCCCTGAAGGAGGGAAGGCCACCGGGGAGCTGTTTTTT
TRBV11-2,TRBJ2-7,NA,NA,CASSLGGHGPYEQYF,TGTGCCAGCAGCTTGGGTGGTCACGGTCCCTACGAGCAGTACTTC
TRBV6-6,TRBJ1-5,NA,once,CASSPGKGLSQPQHF,TGTGCCAGCAGTCCAGGAAAAGGTTTAAGCCAGCCCCAGCATTTT
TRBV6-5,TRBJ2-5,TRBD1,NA,CASKRSGGQETQYF,TGTGCCAGCAAGCGGTCAGGGGGCCAAGAGACCCAGTACTTC
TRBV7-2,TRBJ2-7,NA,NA,CASSSLGGGAYEQYF,TGTGCCAGCAGCTCCCTCGGCGGCGGGGCGTACGAGCAGTACTTC
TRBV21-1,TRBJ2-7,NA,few,CASSSKGFYEQYF,TGTGCCAGCAGCTCCAAGGGTTTCTACGAGCAGTACTTC
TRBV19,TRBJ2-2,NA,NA,CASRPPKNTGELFF,TGTGCCAGTAGACCACCGAAGAACACCGGGGAGCTGTTTTTT
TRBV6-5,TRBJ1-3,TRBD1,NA,CACRDRLSGNTIYF,TGTGCCTGCCGGGACAGGCTCTCTGGAAACACCATATATTTT
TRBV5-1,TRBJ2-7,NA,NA,CASSFEGPSYEQYF,TGCGCCAGCAGTTTTGAAGGCCCTTCCTACGAGCAGTACTTC
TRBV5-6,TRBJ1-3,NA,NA,CASSLTQGKGNTIYF,TGTGCCAGCAGCTTGACACAGGGAAAAGGAAACACCATATATTTT
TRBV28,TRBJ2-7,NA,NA,CASSSITYEQYF,TGTGCCAGCAGTTCCATAACCTACGAGCAGTACTTC
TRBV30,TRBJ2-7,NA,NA,CAWSVSVQFSYEQYF,TGTGCCTGGAGTGTTTCAGTACAATTCTCCTACGAGCAGTACTTC
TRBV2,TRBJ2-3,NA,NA,CASSYRAQGGTDTQYF,TGTGCCAGCAGCTACAGGGCCCAAGGGGGCACAGATACGCAGTATTTT
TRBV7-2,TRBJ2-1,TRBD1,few,CASSSDRGSYNEQFF,TGTGCCAGCAGCTCGGACAGGGGTTCCTACAATGAGCAGTTCTTC
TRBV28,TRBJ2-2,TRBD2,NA,CASSSGGAEYTGELFF,TGTGCCAGCAGTTCCGGGGGGGCCGAGTACACCGGGGAGCTGTTTTTT
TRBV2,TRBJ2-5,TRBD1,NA,CASREGTGGHETQYF,TGTGCCAGCAGGGAGGGGACAGGGGGCCATGAGACCCAGTACTTC
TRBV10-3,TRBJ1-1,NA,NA,CAISESPPQVENLAFF,TGTGCCATCAGTGAGTCCCCCCCGCAGGTCGAGAACTTAGCTTTCTTT
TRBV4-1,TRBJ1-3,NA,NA,CASSQVVTGNTIYF,TGCGCCAGCAGCCAAGTGGTAACTGGAAACACCATATATTTT
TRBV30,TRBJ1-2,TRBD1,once,CAWRKGQGHGYTF,TGTGCCTGGAGGAAGGGACAGGGCCATGGCTACACCTTC
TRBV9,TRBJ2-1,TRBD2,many,CASSVGGTSGGRKYNEQFF,TGTGCCAGCAGCGTAGGAGGTACTAGCGGGGGGCGTAAATACAATGAGCAGTTCTTC
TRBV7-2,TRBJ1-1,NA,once,CASSPDRDRTSFF,TGTGCCAGCAGCCCGGACCGGGACCGGACGTCCTTCTTT
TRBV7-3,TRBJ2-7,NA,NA,CASSSTGSYEQYF,TGTGCCAGCAGCTCTACAGGGTCCTACGAGCAGTACTTC
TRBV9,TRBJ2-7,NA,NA,CASSVEDGPYEQYF,TGTGCCAGCAGCGTAGAAGACGGACCCTACGAGCAGTACTTC
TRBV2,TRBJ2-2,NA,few,CASSEGATPGELFF,TGTGCCAGCAGCGAGGGAGCTACCCCCGGGGAGCTGTTTTTT
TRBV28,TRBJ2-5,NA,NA,CASRFQWTEETQYF,TGTGCCAGCAGGTTTCAATGGACAGAAGAGACCCAGTACTTC
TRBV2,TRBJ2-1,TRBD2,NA,CASRASAGGANEQFF,TGTGCCAGCAGAGCCTCCGCGGGGGGTGCTAATGAGCAGTTCTTC
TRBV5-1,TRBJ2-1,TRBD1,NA,CASRRDRGGEASYNEQFF,TGCGCCAGCAGGAGGGACAGGGGTGGGGAGGCGTCCTACAATGAGCAGTTCTTC
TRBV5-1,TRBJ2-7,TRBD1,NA,CASSFGTGASYEQYF,TGCGCTAGCAGCTTCGGGACAGGGGCCTCCTACGAGCAGTACTTC
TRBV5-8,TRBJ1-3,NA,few,CASSLAGLSNTIYF,TGTGCCAGCAGCTTGGCAGGTCTTTCAAACACCATATATTTT
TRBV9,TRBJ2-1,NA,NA,CASSPQTRVNEQFF,TGTGCCAGCAGCCCGCAAACTAGGGTCAATGAGCAGTTCTTC
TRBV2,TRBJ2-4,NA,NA,CASSESSNIQYF,TGTGCCAGCAGTGAGTCGAGTAACATTCAGTACTTC
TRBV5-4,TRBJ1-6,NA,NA,CASSFYNGNSPLHF,TGTGCCAGCAGCTTCTATAACGGCAATTCACCCCTCCACTTT
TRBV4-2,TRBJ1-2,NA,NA,CASSQDPVANYGYTF,TGTGCCAGCAGCCAAGATCCAGTAGCTAACTATGGCTACACCTTC